This TCR beta chain was sequenced in a study of blood T cell repertoires in COVID-19. Study overall: PBMCs, B-cell-depleted T cells, or T cells provided the cDNA or gDNA that made up the material.

Authors' methods: Scientists estimated how many nucleated cells there were by amplifying reference gene primers. Assay used: immunoSEQ multiplex PCR; TCRdb lists only in-frame clones, some missing. The DNA gave D and trimming, while V, J and clone size come from that table. The sample has 17,000 or so clones; around 87% are singletons. Trimming left V 8 bases short and J 4 bases short, with 9 bases between. Germline V CDR1 and CDR2: MNHEY, SVGAGI. The CDR3 is made up of 11 amino acids. The chain combines TRBV6-5 with TRBJ2-7, with D possibly being TRBD2 (5 bases). This sequence was found in a man aged 45-65 years with active COVID-19. The source material was peripheral blood. CDR3 bases: TGTGCCAGCTTTGAGGGATACGAGCAGTACTTC. Encoded protein: CASFEGYEQYF.